Listed here are 3 T cell receptor beta chains from one sample, sequenced in a study of cytomegalovirus exposure and HLA in healthy donors. Use of 60 Vbeta and 13 Jbeta primers characterized the PCR. Using immunoSEQ multiplex PCR, the repertoire was profiled, and TCRdb retains in-frame clones only, with some absent. The sample holds some 150,000 clones, roughly 79% seen once. Sequenced sample: PBMCs. Every receptor here comes from a woman between 18 and 29 years old in good health and CMV-seropositive.

The V and J genes are TRBV6-6 and TRBJ2-3; D uncertain. CDR1 and CDR2 from the germline V gene are MNHNY and SVGAGI (reference sequence). V lost 0 bases and J 7 bases, leaving 8 bases between the germline ends. The CDR3 runs to 13 residues. CDR3 loop: CASSYSPLHTQYF. For the CDR3, the DNA is TGTGCCAGCAGTTACTCCCCTCTACATACGCAGTATTTT.

The chain uses TRBV7-9 and TRBJ2-5, with TRBD2 as a possible D gene (6 bases). Trimming left V 1 base short and J 7 bases short, with 19 bases between. This CDR3 region has 16 residues. Germline CDR1 and CDR2: SEHNR and FQNEAQ (reference sequence). The CDR3 nucleotides are TGTGCCAGCAGCTTAGGGGGGAGCGGGCCGCCGGGGACCCAGTACTTC. It encodes CASSLGGSGPPGTQYF.

The V and J genes are TRBV29-1 and TRBJ1-2; the D is unclear. The CDR3 covers 13 residues. Germline V CDR1 and CDR2: SQVTM, ANQGSEA. V was pared by 4 bases and J by 8 bases, with 17 bases between. The CDR3 nucleotides are TGCAGCGTTGTGCCCTCTTACGAACAGGGCTACACCTTC. Encoded protein: CSVVPSYEQGYTF.